The 31 T cell receptor beta chains given below trace back to one sample, sequenced in a study of shared clonotypes between healthy human individuals. This table comes from immunoSEQ multiplex PCR, and its TCRdb copy is limited to in-frame clones, with some not included. The data show 450,000 to 500,000 clones, about three quarters seen once. Sequences were obtained from PBMCs. The receptors derive from a woman aged 40-49 years in good health. Some clones in this sample may be carry-over from other donors' samples.

J is TRBJ2-7 and V is TRBV7-3, with 7 nucleotides matching TRBD2. The junction had 12 bases not matched to a gene; V was cut back by 5 bases and J by 2 bases. CDR1 is SGHTA, CDR2 FQGTGA, per germline. This CDR3 has 16 amino acids. The CDR3 reads CASSAKGPSGAYEQYF. CDR3 sequence (DNA): TGTGCCAGCAGCGCAAAGGGGCCCAGCGGGGCCTACGAGCAGTACTTC.

Regarding this clone: The same CDR3 arises from other DNA sequences in this sample as well. This chain links TRBV30 with TRBJ2-5; a weak D match, TRBD2 (6 bases). The DNA end lines up better with TRBJ2-7; the J call may be wrong. The germline V gene has CDR1 GTSNPN and CDR2 SVGIG (reference sequence). CDR3 size: 14 residues. The CDR3 reads CAWSVGGSSYEQYF. The DNA of the CDR3 is TGTGCCTGGAGTGTCGGGGGAAGCTCCTACGAGCAGTACTTC.

The chain carries TRBV6-1 and TRBJ2-5; D is possibly TRBD1 or TRBD2 (6 bases each). The J call may be mistaken, given a closer DNA end match to TRBJ2-7. This CDR3 region has 14 residues. CDR1 and CDR2 from the germline V gene are MNHNS and SASEGT. This CDR3 is CASKGEVSSYEQYF. The CDR3, as DNA: TGTGCCAGCAAGGGGGAGGTAAGCTCCTACGAGCAGTACTTC.

This clone has more than one count but fewer than ten. This sample also contains other DNA sequences that code for the same CDR3. V and J are TRBV4-2 and TRBJ2-3, with 7 bases matching TRBD2. The CDR3 is 19 amino acids. The germline V gene has CDR1 LGHNA and CDR2 YNFKEQ. V trimming: 0 bases; J trimming: 0 bases; junction bases outside the gene matches: 12. This chain's CDR3 is CASSQEGFSPGLSTDTQYF. The CDR3 bases are TGTGCCAGCAGCCAAGAAGGCTTCAGCCCGGGACTAAGCACAGATACGCAGTATTTT.

The chain recombines TRBV7-9 with TRBJ1-4; D not certain. The V gene lost 5 bases and the J gene lost 4 bases, with 20 bases spanning the gap. The CDR3 length is 17 residues. Germline V gives CDR1 SEHNR, CDR2 FQNEAQ (reference sequence). CDR3 sequence reads: CASSPQSLDGVNEKLFF. CDR3 DNA: TGTGCCAGCAGCCCCCAGAGTTTGGACGGAGTTAATGAAAAACTGTTTTTT.

Regarding this clone: One end of the junction does not line up with germline, which may come from a read error. Other DNA sequences in the sample encode the same CDR3. This chain connects TRBV5-1 to TRBJ1-1; TRBD1 matches 7 bases. Germline loops: CDR1 SGHRS, CDR2 YFSETQ. This CDR3 comprises 14 residues. CDR3 DNA: TGCGCTAGCAGCTTGGGGACAGCGAACACTGAAGCTTTCTTT. This sequence encodes CASSLGTANTEAFF.

The chain is built from TRBV4-1 and TRBJ1-3; 9 bases map to TRBD1. J was trimmed by 4 bases and V by 2 bases; bases with no gene match: 9. Germline-derived CDR1 and CDR2 are MGHRA and YSYEKL. This CDR3 spans 17 amino acids. This chain's CDR3 is CASSQFGTGSRGNTIYF. The DNA for the CDR3 is TGCGCCAGCAGCCAATTTGGGACAGGGTCAAGAGGAAACACCATATATTTT.

This chain uses TRBV5-1 with TRBJ1-3; no reliable D call. CDR1 and CDR2 from the germline V gene are SGHRS and YFSETQ. The V gene lost 0 bases and the J gene lost 0 bases, with 10 bases spanning the gap. The CDR3 runs 16 residues. The CDR3 coding sequence is TGCGCCAGCAGCTTGGTCGGTCGAGGCTCTGGAAACACCATATATTTT. Translated, it gives CASSLVGRGSGNTIYF.

This clone has a count of ten or more. Additional DNA sequences in this sample encode the identical CDR3. The chain joins TRBV5-1 to TRBJ2-1, with D possibly matching TRBD1 (5 bases). Per the germline V gene, CDR1 is SGHRS and CDR2 is YFSETQ. The CDR3 runs to 16 residues. The ends were cut back, 0 bases at V and 2 bases at J, with 12 bases in the middle. CDR3 nucleotides: TGCGCCAGCAGCTTGGTTGTGGGGCATACCTACAATGAGCAGTTCTTC. It translates to CASSLVVGHTYNEQFF.

This clone has a handful of counts. The rearrangement uses TRBV7-2 and TRBJ2-1; 8 bases are shared with TRBD2. Germline loops: CDR1 SGHTA, CDR2 FQGNSA. The CDR3 has 17 residues. J was trimmed by 1 base and V by 0 bases; bases with no gene match: 5. Here the CDR3 reads CASSLARGGRSYNEQFF. CDR3 DNA sequence: TGTGCCAGCAGCTTAGCGCGGGGCGGGAGGTCCTACAATGAGCAGTTCTTC.

The chain uses TRBV19 and TRBJ2-1, with D perhaps matching TRBD1 (6 bases). The CDR3 length is 15 residues. Trimming removed 3 bases at V and 7 bases at J, with 16 bases between. Per the germline V gene, CDR1 is LNHDA and CDR2 is SQIVND (reference sequence). Written as DNA, the CDR3 is TGTGCCAGTAGTATTCCCGCAGGGGACCTAAATGAGCAGTTCTTC. Amino acids: CASSIPAGDLNEQFF. The entire variable domain, with the rest obtained from reference TRBV19 and TRBJ2-1, is as follows: DGGITQSPKYLFRKEGQNVTLSCEQNLNHDAMYWYRQDPGQGLRLIYYSQIVNDFQKGDIAEGYSVSREKKESFPLTVTSAQKNPTAFYLCASSIPAGDLNEQFFGPGTRLTVL.

This clone was observed a handful of times. CDR3 coding DNA: TGTGCCAGCAGCCCAAACCAGGCTAGCGGGAGGTATGAGCAGTACTTC. This codes for CASSPNQASGRYEQYF. V gene TRBV7-2 combines with J gene TRBJ2-7; 11 bases are a match to TRBD2. The length of the CDR3 is 16 residues. From germline, CDR1 is SGHTA and CDR2 FQGNSA. Losses at the gene ends were 5 bases for V and 7 bases for J; bases not matched to a gene: 13.

The V gene is TRBV5-8, the J gene TRBJ1-5; D may be TRBD1 (6 bases). Germline V CDR1 and CDR2: SGHTS, YDEGEE. Trimming shortened V by 1 base and J by 4 bases, and 12 bases separated the two germline ends. CDR3 length: 15 amino acids. The CDR3 loop reads CASSLTGSRNQPQHF. DNA for the CDR3: TGTGCCAGCAGCTTGACAGGGAGTAGGAATCAGCCCCAGCATTTT.

The V and J genes are TRBV5-1 and TRBJ2-1; 10 positions match TRBD1. Germline assignment: CDR1 SGHRS and CDR2 YFSETQ. V lost 5 bases to trimming and J lost 2 bases; unmatched junction nucleotides: 4. CDR3 size: 15 residues. The CDR3 loop reads CASSPGQGAYNEQFF. CDR3 in DNA: TGCGCCAGCAGTCCCGGACAGGGGGCCTACAATGAGCAGTTCTTC.

The chain employs TRBV7-2 and TRBJ1-5; TRBD1 might be the D (5 bases). The germline V and J ends were trimmed by 5 bases and 2 bases, with 10 bases remaining between them. Germline values: CDR1 SGHTA, CDR2 FQGNSA. The CDR3 runs to 14 residues. The CDR3, as DNA: TGTGCCAGCAGCATAAGGGGTGGCAATCAGCCCCAGCATTTT. It specifies CASSIRGGNQPQHF.

Turning to this clone: This could be a read error, since a much larger clone is one nucleotide away. V is TRBV27 and J is TRBJ2-1, with 8 bases matching TRBD1. This CDR3 has 14 amino acids. Germline lookup yields CDR1 MNHEY and CDR2 SMNVEV (reference sequence). V gave up 9 bases and J gave up 7 bases; unmatched junction bases: 11. The CDR3 here is CASNSPGGANEQFF. The CDR3 DNA is TGTGCCAGTAATTCCCCAGGGGGCGCGAATGAGCAGTTCTTC.

V and J are TRBV28 and TRBJ1-2; D gene ambiguous. Trimming cost V 5 bases and J 6 bases, with 19 bases left between them. The CDR3 has 15 residues. Germline CDR1 reads MDHEN; CDR2 reads SYDVKM. CDR3 in DNA: TGTGCCAGCAGTACCTCGGGTTCAGGACGAGATGGCTACACCTTC. Translating gives CASSTSGSGRDGYTF.

The chain joins TRBV27 to TRBJ1-3; unclear D gene. CDR1 is MNHEY, CDR2 SMNVEV, per germline (reference sequence). V was clipped by 2 bases and J by 4 bases, with 6 bases between them. The CDR3 is made up of 13 amino acids. CDR3 sequence: CASSLTGGNTIYF. DNA of the CDR3: TGTGCCAGCAGTTTAACTGGAGGAAACACCATATATTTT.

V and J are TRBV7-5 and TRBJ2-7; the table's D call of TRBD1 was not tested on the DNA. TRBV7-5 is designated a pseudogene. CDR3 length: 13 amino acids. CDR3 region: CASSPQVGHEQYF. CDR3 nucleotide sequence: TGTGCCAGCAGCCCCCAGGTGGGTCACGAGCAGTACTTC.

The chain joins TRBV15 to TRBJ2-5; 8 nucleotides match TRBD2. Germline V gene sequence: CDR1 LNHNV, CDR2 YYDKDF (reference sequence). CDR3 length equals 16 residues. Trimming took 0 bases from V and 3 from J; bases not matched to a gene: 6. The CDR3 nucleotides are TGTGCCACCAGCAGAGAAAAGGAGGGACTAGAAGAGACCCAGTACTTC. Translated: CATSREKEGLEETQYF.

The chain combines TRBV27 with TRBJ1-2, with 8 bases identical to TRBD1. Germline V gives CDR1 MNHEY, CDR2 SMNVEV (reference sequence). This CDR3 comprises 14 residues. The V and J ends lost 8 bases and 8 bases, in that order; junction bases with no gene match: 13. CDR3 sequence: CASGPRQGSVGYTF. CDR3 in DNA: TGTGCCAGCGGGCCCCGACAGGGGTCCGTCGGCTACACCTTC.

The CDR3 region is CSVRGPRQGFEAFF. DNA for the CDR3: TGCAGCGTTCGAGGCCCACGACAGGGCTTTGAAGCTTTCTTT. The chain carries TRBV29-1 and TRBJ1-1, with 7 bases matching TRBD1. CDR3 length: 14 amino acids. CDR1 is SQVTM and CDR2 is ANQGSEA in the germline V gene. V lost 5 bases to trimming and J lost 7 bases; unmatched junction nucleotides: 13.

The chain couples TRBV7-2 to TRBJ2-1; D is possibly TRBD1 (5 bases). V was pared by 1 base and J by 9 bases, with 13 bases between. The germline V gene encodes CDR1 SGHTA and CDR2 FQGNSA. The CDR3 consists of 14 residues. The DNA of the CDR3 is TGTGCCAGCAGCTTAGTTCATGGGGCAAGTGAGCAGTTCTTC. It is translated as CASSLVHGASEQFF.

The rearrangement uses TRBV10-1 and TRBJ2-1; D call uncertain. Looked up from germline, CDR1 is WNHNN and CDR2 is SYGVQD (reference sequence). The CDR3 runs 13 residues. The V gene lost 8 bases and the J gene lost 9 bases, with 17 bases spanning the gap. The CDR3 sequence is CASAGYSDSEQFF. The CDR3 nucleotides read TGCGCCAGCGCCGGATACTCCGATTCTGAGCAGTTCTTC.

The chain couples TRBV15 to TRBJ2-3, with TRBD2 matching over 10 bases. CDR1 and CDR2 from the germline V gene are LNHNV and YYDKDF (reference sequence). Trimming cost V 5 bases and J 3 bases; bases outside gene matches: 5. CDR3 size: 15 residues. The CDR3 here is CATSGRTSGTDTQYF. Written as DNA, the CDR3 is TGTGCCACCAGCGGTAGGACTAGCGGTACAGATACGCAGTATTTT.

V and J are TRBV27 and TRBJ2-5, with 9 nucleotides matching TRBD2. Per germline, CDR1 MNHEY and CDR2 SMNVEV (reference sequence). The CDR3 sequence is 13 residues long. After removal of 5 bases from V and 4 bases from J, the junction contained 2 bases not matched to a gene. CDR3 sequence (DNA): TGTGCCAGCAGTCCACTAGCGGGAGAGACCCAGTACTTC. Its protein is CASSPLAGETQYF.

The CDR3 sequence: CASGRNYGYTF. CDR3 nucleotide sequence: TGTGCCAGCGGCAGAAACTATGGCTACACCTTC. The J gene is TRBJ1-2, the V gene TRBV28; D is unclear. The CDR3 covers 11 residues. V lost 8 bases and J lost 2, with 6 bases in between. Germline CDR1 reads MDHEN; CDR2 reads SYDVKM.

This clone was counted a few times. The chain employs TRBV19 and TRBJ2-1; no reliable D call. V shed 2 bases and J shed 10 bases, with 12 bases lying between them. The CDR3 consists of 13 residues. Germline V gene data show CDR1 as LNHDA and CDR2 as SQIVND (reference sequence). The CDR3 DNA sequence: TGTGCCAGTAGTATACGCGTCATGGGGGAGCAGTTCTTC. Its translation is CASSIRVMGEQFF.

The V call is TRBV19, the J call TRBJ1-3; D gene ambiguous. The germline V gene encodes CDR1 LNHDA and CDR2 SQIVND (reference sequence). The length of the CDR3 is 15 residues. V gave up 2 bases and J gave up 4 bases, with 12 bases separating them. CDR3 bases: TGTGCCAGTAGTATAAGAATGGCAACGGGAAACACCATATATTTT. This gives the protein CASSIRMATGNTIYF.

The chain uses TRBV19 and TRBJ2-1, with 14 bases fitting TRBD2. CDR1 is LNHDA, CDR2 SQIVND, per germline (reference sequence). V lost 7 bases, J lost 5 bases, and 4 bases stayed unmatched. The CDR3 is made up of 15 amino acids. The DNA of the CDR3 is TGTGCCAGTACCGGGACTAGCGGGAGTAACAATGAGCAGTTCTTC. This sequence encodes CASTGTSGSNNEQFF.

The rearrangement joins TRBV7-2 to TRBJ1-1; 7 positions match TRBD1. The CDR3 spans 14 residues. The V segment lost 2 bases and the J segment 10 bases; nucleotides outside the gene matches: 10. The germline V gene has CDR1 SGHTA and CDR2 FQGNSA. The CDR3 sequence is CASSLLRQGVGAFF. The DNA for the CDR3 is TGTGCCAGCAGCTTACTTCGGCAGGGGGTCGGAGCTTTCTTT.